The 11 T cell receptor beta chains below were found in one sample sequenced in a study of spatial heterogeneity in lung cancer. TCRdb processed the 5' RACE reads anew with MiXCR; each CDR3 protein has one entry. The sample shows approximately 1,900 distinct CDR3 sequences, about 7.8% of them seen only once. Regarding time point: sample taken at primary tumor resection. Sequencing covered unsorted whole RNA taken from tumor, nontumor lung or frozen PBMC. The sequencing used normal lung tissue next to the tumor, collected at surgery. These receptors came from a male donor with early-stage non-small cell lung cancer.

This clonotype is labeled as medium-sized. This beta chain slipped into a library made for alpha chains as a stray read, so its size is not meaningful. This chain uses TRBV12-3 or TRBV12-4 with TRBJ2-5; tentatively, D is TRBD1 (6 bases). This CDR3 is built from 13 residues. V lost 6 bases to trimming and J lost 5 bases, with 13 bases between them. CDR3 sequence (DNA): TGTGCCAGCAGGAAACAGGGTCGGGAGACCCAGTACTTC. It translates to CASRKQGRETQYF.

Details on this clonotype: The library was designed around alpha chains, so this beta chain is a stray read whose abundance carries little weight. This sequence joins TRBV9 and TRBJ1-1; the D is unclear. The germline V gene encodes CDR1 SGDLS and CDR2 YYNGEE. This CDR3 has 14 amino acids. V shed 3 bases and J shed 4 bases, with 13 bases lying between them. The CDR3 nucleotides read TGTGCCAGCAGCGGACGAGGCGCAGGCACTGAAGCTTTCTTT. Its protein is CASSGRGAGTEAFF.

This clonotype was seen repeatedly, ten times or more. This beta chain slipped into a library made for alpha chains as a stray read, so its size is not meaningful. This rearrangement joins TRBV11-3 to TRBJ2-7; TRBD1 agrees at 7 bases. Germline V gene data show CDR1 as SGHNT and CDR2 as YENEEA. This CDR3 has 13 residues. J gave up 5 bases and V 1 base, and 2 bases lay outside the gene matches. The CDR3 sequence is CASSLGQGDEQYF. In nucleotides, the CDR3 is TGTGCCAGCAGCTTAGGACAGGGCGACGAGCAGTACTTC.

This clonotype showed up many times. This beta chain came through as a stray read in a library set up for alpha chains, and its size says little. This chain links TRBV9 with TRBJ2-3; TRBD1 aligns across 8 bases. The germline V gene encodes CDR1 SGDLS and CDR2 YYNGEE. The CDR3 runs to 16 residues. The V gene end was trimmed by 4 bases and the J gene end by 4 bases; junction bases not matched to a gene: 11. This CDR3 reads CASSPRGQVNADTQYF. CDR3 nucleotide sequence: TGTGCCAGCAGCCCACGGGGACAGGTTAACGCAGATACGCAGTATTTT. Variable domain in full (rest from reference TRBV9 and TRBJ2-3): DSGVTQTPKHLITATGQRVTLRCSPRSGDLSVYWYQQSLDQGLQFLIQYYNGEERAKGNILERFSAQQFPDLHSELNLSSLELGDSALYFCASSPRGQVNADTQYFGPGTRLTVL.

By frequency in the sample, this clonotype is medium-sized. As an off-target read in a library built for alpha chains, this beta chain has a frequency of little significance. The chain employs TRBV19 and TRBJ2-3; TRBD1 matches at 7 bases. The CDR3 consists of 14 residues. Germline assignment: CDR1 LNHDA and CDR2 SQIVND (reference sequence). The V segment lost 6 bases and the J segment 6 bases; nucleotides outside the gene matches: 9. The CDR3 coding sequence is TGTGCCAGTAGCCGGGACAGACGAGTTGATACGCAGTATTTT. Translated: CASSRDRRVDTQYF.

By its share, this clonotype is medium-sized. This beta chain was picked up by a library intended for alpha chains and is off target, so its count carries little meaning. CDR3 residues: CASSRTPGMTQTDTQYF. CDR3 sequence (DNA): TGTGCCAGCAGTCGGACACCGGGTATGACCCAAACAGATACGCAGTATTTT. The gene calls are TRBV6-2 or TRBV6-3 and TRBJ2-3, with D possibly being TRBD1 (5 bases). CDR1 is MNHEY and CDR2 is SVGEGT in the germline V gene. V lost 5 bases and J 3 bases, leaving 21 bases between the germline ends. The CDR3 is 17 residues long.

A note on this clonotype: This beta chain is an unintended read in a library built for alpha chains; its size means little. V gene TRBV2 combines with J gene TRBJ1-1; no reliable D call. The V gene lost 6 bases and the J gene lost 5 bases, with 7 bases spanning the gap. The CDR3 covers 11 residues. CDR1 is SNHLY and CDR2 is FYNNEI in the germline V gene. The chain's CDR3 is CASRRETEAFF. The DNA for the CDR3 is TGTGCCAGCAGGAGGGAGACTGAAGCTTTCTTT.

This clonotype has a count of ten or more. With the library built for alpha chains, this beta chain is off target and its frequency is not meaningful. This chain links TRBV5-4 with TRBJ2-7, with 7 bases matching TRBD1. CDR1 is SGHNT, CDR2 YYREEE, per germline (reference sequence). Germline trimming cut 4 bases from V and 3 bases from J; bases unmatched to any gene: 7. The CDR3 has 14 amino acids. CDR3 DNA sequence: TGTGCCAGCAGCCGACAGGGATCTCACTACGAGCAGTACTTC. The encoded protein is CASSRQGSHYEQYF.

This clonotype was seen repeatedly, ten times or more. This beta chain lies outside the target of a library built for alpha chains; its clone size means little. This chain joins TRBV5-5 and TRBJ1-1; the match to TRBD1 covers 9 bases. The CDR3 is 16 residues long. Trimming removed 4 bases from V and 5 bases from J; junction bases left unmatched: 12. CDR1 is SGHKS and CDR2 is YYEKEE in the germline V gene (reference sequence). The CDR3 DNA reads as TGTGCCAGCAGCGAGACAGGGGGGTACGTCGATACTGAAGCTTTCTTT. Amino acids: CASSETGGYVDTEAFF. The variable domain in full, with the rest retrieved from reference TRBV5-5 and TRBJ1-1, is DAGVTQSPTHLIKTRGQQVTLRCSPISGHKSVSWYQQVLGQGPQFIFQYYEKEERGRGNFPDRFSARQFPNYSSELNVNALLLGDSALYLCASSETGGYVDTEAFFGQGTRLTVV.

In its sample, this clonotype is medium-sized. This beta chain slipped into a library made for alpha chains as a stray read, so its size is not meaningful. V usage is TRBV9 and J usage is TRBJ2-7; D is possibly TRBD2 (6 bases). With 5 bases removed from V and 3 bases from J, the gap between germline ends came to 12 bases. CDR3 size: 13 residues. Germline V lookup: CDR1 SGDLS, CDR2 YYNGEE. As DNA, the CDR3 is TGTGCCAGCAGTGTCAGCGGGTTCTACGAGCAGTACTTC. Its protein is CASSVSGFYEQYF. The full variable domain, with the rest looked up from reference TRBV9 and TRBJ2-7, is DSGVTQTPKHLITATGQRVTLRCSPRSGDLSVYWYQQSLDQGLQFLIQYYNGEERAKGNILERFSAQQFPDLHSELNLSSLELGDSALYFCASSVSGFYEQYFGPGTRLTVT.

This clonotype appeared many times. Within a library made for alpha chains, this beta chain is off target, and its count is uninformative. The gene calls are TRBV6-5 and TRBJ2-7, with no clear D. Between the trimmed V and J ends, which lost 0 bases and 4 bases, there was a span of 7 bases. Germline V lookup: CDR1 MNHEY, CDR2 SVGAGI. The CDR3 covers 13 residues. Here the CDR3 reads CASSYSFGYEQYF. In DNA, the CDR3 is TGTGCCAGCAGTTACTCGTTTGGATACGAGCAGTACTTC.